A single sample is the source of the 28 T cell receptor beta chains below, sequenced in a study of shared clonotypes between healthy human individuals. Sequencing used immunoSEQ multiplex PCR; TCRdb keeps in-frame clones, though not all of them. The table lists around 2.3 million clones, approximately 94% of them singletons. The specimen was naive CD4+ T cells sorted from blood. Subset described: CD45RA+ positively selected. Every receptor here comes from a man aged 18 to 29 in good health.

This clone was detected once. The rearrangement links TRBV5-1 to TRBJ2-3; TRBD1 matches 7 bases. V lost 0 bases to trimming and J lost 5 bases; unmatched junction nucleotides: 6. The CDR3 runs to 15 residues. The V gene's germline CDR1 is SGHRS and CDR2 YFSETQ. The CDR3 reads CASSLGTGPGDTQYF. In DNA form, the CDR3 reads TGCGCCAGCAGCTTGGGGACAGGTCCAGGAGATACGCAGTATTTT.

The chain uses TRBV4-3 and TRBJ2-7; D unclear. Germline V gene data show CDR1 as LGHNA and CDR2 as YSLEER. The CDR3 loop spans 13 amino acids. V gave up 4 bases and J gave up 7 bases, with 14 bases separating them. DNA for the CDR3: TGCGCCAGCAGCCGCCCGCCGACCGAGGAGCAGTACTTC. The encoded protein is CASSRPPTEEQYF.

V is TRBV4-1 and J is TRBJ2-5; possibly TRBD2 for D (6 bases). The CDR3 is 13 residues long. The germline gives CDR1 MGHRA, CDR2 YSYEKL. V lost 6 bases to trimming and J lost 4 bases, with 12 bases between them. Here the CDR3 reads CASSLAVSETQYF. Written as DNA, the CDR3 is TGCGCCAGCAGTTTAGCGGTATCAGAGACCCAGTACTTC.

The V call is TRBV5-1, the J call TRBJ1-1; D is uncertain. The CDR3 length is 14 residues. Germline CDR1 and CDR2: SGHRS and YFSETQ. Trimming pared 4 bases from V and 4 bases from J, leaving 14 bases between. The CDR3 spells CASSPSAGSTEAFF. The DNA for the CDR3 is TGCGCCAGCAGCCCCTCCGCAGGAAGCACTGAAGCTTTCTTT.

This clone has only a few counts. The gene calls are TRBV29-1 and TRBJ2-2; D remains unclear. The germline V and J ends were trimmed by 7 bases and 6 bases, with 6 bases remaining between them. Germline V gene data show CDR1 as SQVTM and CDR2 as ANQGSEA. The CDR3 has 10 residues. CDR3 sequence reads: CSASAGELFF. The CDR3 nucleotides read TGCAGCGCCTCGGCCGGGGAGCTGTTTTTT.

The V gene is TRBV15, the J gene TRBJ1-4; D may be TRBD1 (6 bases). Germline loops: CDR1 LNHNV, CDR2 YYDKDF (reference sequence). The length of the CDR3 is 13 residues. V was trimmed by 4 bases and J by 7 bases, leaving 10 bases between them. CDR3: CATSTQGREKLFF. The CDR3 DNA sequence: TGTGCCACCAGCACACAGGGCCGTGAAAAACTGTTTTTT.

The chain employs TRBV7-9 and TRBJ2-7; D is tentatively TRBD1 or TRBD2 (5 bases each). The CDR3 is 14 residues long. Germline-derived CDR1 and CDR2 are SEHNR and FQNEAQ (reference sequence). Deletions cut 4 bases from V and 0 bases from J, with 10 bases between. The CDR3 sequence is CASSSGRTSYEQYF. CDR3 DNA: TGTGCCAGCAGCTCGGGACGGACCTCCTACGAGCAGTACTTC.

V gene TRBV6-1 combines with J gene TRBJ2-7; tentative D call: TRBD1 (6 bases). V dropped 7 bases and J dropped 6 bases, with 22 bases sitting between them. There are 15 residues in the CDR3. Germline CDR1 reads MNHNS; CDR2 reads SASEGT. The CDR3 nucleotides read TGTGCCAGCACCACTGCAGGGGCCGATTCTGGCGAGCAGTACTTC. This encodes CASTTAGADSGEQYF.

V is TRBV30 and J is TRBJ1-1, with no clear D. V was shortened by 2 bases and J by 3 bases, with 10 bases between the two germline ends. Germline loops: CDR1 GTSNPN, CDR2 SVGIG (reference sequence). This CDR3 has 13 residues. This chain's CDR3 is CAWSQGWDTEAFF. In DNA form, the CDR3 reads TGTGCCTGGAGTCAAGGGTGGGACACTGAAGCTTTCTTT.

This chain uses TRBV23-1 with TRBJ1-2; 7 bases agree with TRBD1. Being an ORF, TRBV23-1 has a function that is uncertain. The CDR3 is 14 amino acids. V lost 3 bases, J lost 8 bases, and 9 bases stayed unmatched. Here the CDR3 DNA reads TGCGCCAGCAGTCACCCGGGCGACAGGGCCGGCTACACCTTC. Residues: CASSHPGDRAGYTF.

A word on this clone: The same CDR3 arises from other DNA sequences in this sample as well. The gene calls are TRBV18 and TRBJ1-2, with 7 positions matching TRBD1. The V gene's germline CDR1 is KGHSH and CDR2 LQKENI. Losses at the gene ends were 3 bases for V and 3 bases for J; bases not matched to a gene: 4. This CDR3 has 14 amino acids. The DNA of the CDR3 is TGTGCCAGCTCACCTAGACAGGGTGACTATGGCTACACCTTC. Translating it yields CASSPRQGDYGYTF.

The CDR3 region is CASRPTGGANTGELFF. The CDR3 region has the DNA TGCGCCAGCAGACCGACAGGGGGCGCGAACACCGGGGAGCTGTTTTTT. This chain joins TRBV5-1 and TRBJ2-2; 10 positions match TRBD1. This CDR3 comprises 16 residues. J gave up 0 bases and V 5 bases, and 4 bases lay outside the gene matches. Germline loops: CDR1 SGHRS, CDR2 YFSETQ.

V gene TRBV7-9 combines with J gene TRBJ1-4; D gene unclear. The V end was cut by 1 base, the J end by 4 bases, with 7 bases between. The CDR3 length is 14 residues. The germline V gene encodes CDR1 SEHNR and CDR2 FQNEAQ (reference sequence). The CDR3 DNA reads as TGTGCCAGCAGCTTAGGAGTTAATAATGAAAAACTGTTTTTT. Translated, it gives CASSLGVNNEKLFF.

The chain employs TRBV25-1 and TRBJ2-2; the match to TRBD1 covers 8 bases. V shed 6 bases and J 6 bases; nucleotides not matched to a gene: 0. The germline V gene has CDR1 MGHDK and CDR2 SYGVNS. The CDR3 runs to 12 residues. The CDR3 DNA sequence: TGTGCCAGCAGACAGGGGGCCGGGGAGCTGTTTTTT. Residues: CASRQGAGELFF.

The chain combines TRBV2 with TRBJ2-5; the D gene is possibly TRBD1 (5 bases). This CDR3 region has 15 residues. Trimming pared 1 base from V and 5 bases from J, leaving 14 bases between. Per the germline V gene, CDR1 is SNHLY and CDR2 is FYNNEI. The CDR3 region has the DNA TGTGCCAGCAGTGAAGGGACATCCCCTCGCGAGACCCAGTACTTC. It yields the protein CASSEGTSPRETQYF.

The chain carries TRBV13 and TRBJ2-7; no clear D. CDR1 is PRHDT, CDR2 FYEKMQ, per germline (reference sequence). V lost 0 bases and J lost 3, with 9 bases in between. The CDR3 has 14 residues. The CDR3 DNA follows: TGTGCCAGCAGCTTAGGGAAGTTTGGCTACGAGCAGTACTTC. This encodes CASSLGKFGYEQYF. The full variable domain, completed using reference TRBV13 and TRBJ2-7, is AAGVIQSPRHLIKEKRETATLKCYPIPRHDTVYWYQQGPGQDPQFLISFYEKMQSDKGSIPDRFSAQQFSDYHSELNMSSLELGDSALYFCASSLGKFGYEQYFGPGTRLTVT.

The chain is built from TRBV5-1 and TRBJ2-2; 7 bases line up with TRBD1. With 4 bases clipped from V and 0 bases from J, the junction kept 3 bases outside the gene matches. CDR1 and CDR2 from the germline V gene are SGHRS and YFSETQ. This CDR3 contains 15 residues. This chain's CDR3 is CASSPQGSNTGELFF. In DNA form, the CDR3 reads TGCGCCAGCAGCCCACAGGGGTCGAACACCGGGGAGCTGTTTTTT.

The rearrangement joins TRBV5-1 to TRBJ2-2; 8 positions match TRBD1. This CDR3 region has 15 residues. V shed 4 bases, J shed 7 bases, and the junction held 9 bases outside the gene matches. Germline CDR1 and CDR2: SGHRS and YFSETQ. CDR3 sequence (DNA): TGCGCCAGCAGCATAATGACAGGGGTAAACGGGGAGCTGTTTTTT. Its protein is CASSIMTGVNGELFF. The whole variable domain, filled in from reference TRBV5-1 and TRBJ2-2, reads KAGVTQTPRYLIKTRGQQVTLSCSPISGHRSVSWYQQTPGQGLQFLFEYFSETQRNKGNFPGRFSGRQFSNSRSEMNVSTLELGDSALYLCASSIMTGVNGELFFGEGSRLTVL.

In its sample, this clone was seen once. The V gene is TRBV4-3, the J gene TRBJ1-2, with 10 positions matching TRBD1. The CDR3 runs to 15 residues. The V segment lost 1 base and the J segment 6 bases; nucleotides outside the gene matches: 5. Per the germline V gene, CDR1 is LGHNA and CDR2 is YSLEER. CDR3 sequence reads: CASSQGRQGADGYTF. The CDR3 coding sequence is TGCGCCAGCAGCCAAGGACGACAGGGGGCGGATGGCTACACCTTC.

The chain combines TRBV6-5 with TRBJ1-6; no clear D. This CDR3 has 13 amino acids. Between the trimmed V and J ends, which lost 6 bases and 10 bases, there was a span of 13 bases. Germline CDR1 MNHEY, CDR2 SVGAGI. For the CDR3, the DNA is TGTGCCAGCAGGTCGGGGTTCGGGTCACCCCTCCACTTT. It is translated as CASRSGFGSPLHF.

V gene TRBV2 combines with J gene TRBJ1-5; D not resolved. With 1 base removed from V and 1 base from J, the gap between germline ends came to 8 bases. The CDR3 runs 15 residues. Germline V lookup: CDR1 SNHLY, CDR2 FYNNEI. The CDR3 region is CASSEERESNQPQHF. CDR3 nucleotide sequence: TGTGCCAGCAGTGAAGAAAGGGAGAGCAATCAGCCCCAGCATTTT.

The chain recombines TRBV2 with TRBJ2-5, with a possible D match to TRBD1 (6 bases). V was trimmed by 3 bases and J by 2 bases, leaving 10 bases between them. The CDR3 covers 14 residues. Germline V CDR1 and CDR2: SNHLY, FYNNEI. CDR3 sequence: CASSDNRAQETQYF. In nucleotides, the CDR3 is TGTGCCAGCAGTGACAACAGGGCTCAAGAGACCCAGTACTTC. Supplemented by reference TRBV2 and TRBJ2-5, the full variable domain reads EPEVTQTPSHQVTQMGQEVILRCVPISNHLYFYWYRQILGQKVEFLVSFYNNEISEKSEIFDDQFSVERPDGSNFTLKIRSTKLEDSAMYFCASSDNRAQETQYFGPGTRLLVL.

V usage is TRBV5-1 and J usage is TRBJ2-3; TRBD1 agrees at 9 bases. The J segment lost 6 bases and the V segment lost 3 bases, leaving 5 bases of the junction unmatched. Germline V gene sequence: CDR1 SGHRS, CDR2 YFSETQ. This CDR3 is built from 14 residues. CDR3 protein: CASSSWTGEDTQYF. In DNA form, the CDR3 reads TGCGCCAGCAGCTCTTGGACAGGGGAGGATACGCAGTATTTT.

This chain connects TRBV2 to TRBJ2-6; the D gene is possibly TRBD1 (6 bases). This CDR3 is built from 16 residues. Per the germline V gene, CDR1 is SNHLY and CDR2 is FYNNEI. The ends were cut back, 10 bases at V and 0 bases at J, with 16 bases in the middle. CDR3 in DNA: TGTGCCACCGCGACAGGCAAAAGCTCTGGGGCCAACGTCCTGACTTTC. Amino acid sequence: CATATGKSSGANVLTF.

The CDR3 loop is CASSGILRTEAFF. In DNA form, the CDR3 reads TGTGCCAGCAGTGGTATTCTGAGGACTGAAGCTTTCTTT. The chain has TRBV2 and TRBJ1-1; no definite D call. Germline V lookup: CDR1 SNHLY, CDR2 FYNNEI. The CDR3 extends over 13 amino acids. With 4 bases removed from V and 5 bases from J, the gap between germline ends came to 11 bases.

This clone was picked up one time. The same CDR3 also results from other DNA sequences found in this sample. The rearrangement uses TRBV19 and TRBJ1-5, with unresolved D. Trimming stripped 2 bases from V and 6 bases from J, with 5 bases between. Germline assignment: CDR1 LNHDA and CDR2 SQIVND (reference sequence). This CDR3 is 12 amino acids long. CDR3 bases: TGTGCCAGTAGTATACTGGGTCAGCCCCAGCATTTT. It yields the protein CASSILGQPQHF.

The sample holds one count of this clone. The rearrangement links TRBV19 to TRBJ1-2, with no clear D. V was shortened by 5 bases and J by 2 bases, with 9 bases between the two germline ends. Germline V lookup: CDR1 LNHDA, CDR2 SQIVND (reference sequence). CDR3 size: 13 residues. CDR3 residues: CASSLGGNYGYTF. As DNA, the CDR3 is TGTGCCAGTAGTTTGGGTGGAAACTATGGCTACACCTTC.

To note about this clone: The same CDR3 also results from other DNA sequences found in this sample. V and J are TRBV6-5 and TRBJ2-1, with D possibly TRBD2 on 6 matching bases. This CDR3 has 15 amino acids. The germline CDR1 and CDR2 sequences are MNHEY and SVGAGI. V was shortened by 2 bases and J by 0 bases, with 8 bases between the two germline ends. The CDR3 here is CASSYAGSSYNEQFF. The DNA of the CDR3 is TGTGCCAGCAGTTACGCGGGGAGCTCCTACAATGAGCAGTTCTTC.